This passage covers 27 T cell receptor beta chains from one sample sequenced in a study of blood T cells in healthy people across ages. Primers used in a second PCR of about 7 to 11 cycles were a sample-barcoded 5' primer and a J-beta primer mix. TCRdb re-called the 5' RACE reads through MiXCR, storing one row per CDR3 protein. The profile shows over 1.5 million distinct CDR3 sequences, 40% to 55% of them singletons. The sequencing input was blood. All receptors derive from a woman in her thirties or forties in good health.

This clonotype was seen more than once but under ten times. V is TRBV7-9 and J is TRBJ2-7, with D perhaps given as TRBD1 or TRBD2 (5 bases each). Germline V gene sequence: CDR1 SEHNR, CDR2 FQNEAQ (reference sequence). Trimming took 6 bases from V and 0 from J, leaving 15 bases between them. The CDR3 sequence is 15 residues long. The CDR3 DNA sequence: TGTGCCAGCAGGCCCGGGGCCCTGAGCTCCTACGAGCAGTACTTC. This translates into CASRPGALSSYEQYF.

In the case of this clonotype: At one of its ends the junction is not consistent with the germline gene, which may arise from a read error. The chain is built from TRBV7-2 and TRBJ2-5; D ambiguous. The J call could be wrong; TRBJ2-4 is a better fit for the DNA end. From germline, CDR1 is SGHTA and CDR2 FQGNSA. The CDR3 runs to 19 residues. The CDR3 spells CASSLEVHPQREYKTIQYF. The CDR3 nucleotides are TGTGCCAGCAGCTTAGAGGTGCACCCCCAAAGAGAGTACAAAACCATTCAGTACTTC.

The table lists this clonotype with a few counts. J is TRBJ2-2 and V is TRBV29-1; tentative D call: TRBD2 (6 bases). Per germline, CDR1 SQVTM and CDR2 ANQGSEA. CDR3 length equals 12 residues. V dropped 3 bases and J dropped 6 bases, with 8 bases sitting between them. The CDR3 nucleotides are TGCAGCGTTGAGGGGGGTGCCGGGGAGCTGTTTTTT. Translated, it gives CSVEGGAGELFF.

The chain recombines TRBV5-6 with TRBJ1-4; TRBD1 is a possible D gene (5 bases). This CDR3 spans 13 amino acids. The germline CDR1 and CDR2 sequences are SGHDT and YYEEEE. V was cut by 4 bases and J by 7 bases, with 11 bases left in between. The CDR3 protein is CASSLREGEKLFF. CDR3 bases: TGTGCCAGCAGCCTCAGGGAGGGTGAAAAACTGTTTTTT.

This clonotype was counted between two and nine times. The V and J genes are TRBV20-1 and TRBJ1-1, with D perhaps TRBD1 (6 bases). V dropped 7 bases and J dropped 2 bases, with 14 bases sitting between them. The CDR3 extends over 13 amino acids. The germline gives CDR1 DFQATT, CDR2 SNEGSKA (reference sequence). The CDR3, as DNA: TGCAGTGGAAGTCGGGGGCCTAACACTGAAGCTTTCTTT. The encoded protein is CSGSRGPNTEAFF.

This chain connects TRBV27 to TRBJ2-1; possibly TRBD1 for D (5 bases). Trimming left V 3 bases short and J 2 bases short, with 11 bases between. The CDR3 runs 15 residues. CDR1 MNHEY and CDR2 SMNVEV come from the germline V gene (reference sequence). The CDR3 DNA reads as TGTGCCAGCAGTTTCCGCCAGGGCCCCTACAATGAGCAGTTCTTC. Its translation is CASSFRQGPYNEQFF.

This clonotype occurred a few times. The chain recombines TRBV5-1 with TRBJ2-3; D ambiguous. This CDR3 is 15 amino acids long. Trimming stripped 1 base from V and 2 bases from J, with 11 bases between. Germline V gene data show CDR1 as SGHRS and CDR2 as YFSETQ. CDR3 bases: TGCGCCAGCAGCTTGCGGCAGGCAAACACAGATACGCAGTATTTT. It is translated as CASSLRQANTDTQYF.

About this clonotype: One end of the junction is discordant with germline, which a read error may explain. The gene calls are TRBV5-1 and TRBJ1-2, with unresolved D. Germline V CDR1 and CDR2: SGHRS, YFSETQ. The length of the CDR3 is 13 residues. The CDR3 here is CAGSDHMEYGYTF. The CDR3 DNA reads TGCGCCGGCAGCGATCACATGGAGTATGGCTACACCTTC.

J is TRBJ1-1 and V is TRBV5-1; TRBD1 matches at 11 bases. Germline values: CDR1 SGHRS, CDR2 YFSETQ. This CDR3 is 14 amino acids long. V lost 5 bases and J lost 7; bases outside the gene matches: 7. CDR3 sequence (DNA): TGCGCCAGCAGGCCGGACAGGGGGCAAAATGAAGCTTTCTTT. Amino acids: CASRPDRGQNEAFF. Full variable domain (missing parts from reference TRBV5-1 and TRBJ1-1): KAGVTQTPRYLIKTRGQQVTLSCSPISGHRSVSWYQQTPGQGLQFLFEYFSETQRNKGNFPGRFSGRQFSNSRSEMNVSTLELGDSALYLCASRPDRGQNEAFFGQGTRLTVV.

About this clonotype: A much larger clone is a single base away; this may be a read error. The rearrangement joins TRBV9 to TRBJ2-5; D remains unclear. V lost 1 base and J lost 1, with 5 bases in between. In germline, CDR1 is SGDLS, CDR2 YYNGEE. There are 13 residues in the CDR3. CDR3 nucleotide sequence: TGTGCCAGCAGCGTATCCCTCCAAGAGACCCAGTACTTC. Amino acids: CASSVSLQETQYF. The variable domain in full, completed from reference TRBV9 and TRBJ2-5, reads DSGVTQTPKHLITATGQRVTLRCSPRSGDLSVYWYQQSLDQGLQFLIQYYNGEERAKGNILERFSAQQFPDLHSELNLSSLELGDSALYFCASSVSLQETQYFGPGTRLLVL.

The sample holds a few counts of this clonotype. The chain employs TRBV7-2 and TRBJ2-1; weak D call: TRBD2 (5 bases). There are 13 residues in the CDR3. Trimming took off 8 bases at V and 2 bases at J, with 10 bases between the two ends. CDR1 SGHTA and CDR2 FQGNSA come from the germline V gene. Here the CDR3 DNA reads TGTGCCAGCGGTGTCGGGGCCTACAATGAGCAGTTCTTC. Amino acids: CASGVGAYNEQFF. The full variable domain, rest sourced from reference TRBV7-2 and TRBJ2-1, is GAGVSQSPSNKVTEKGKDVELRCDPISGHTALYWYRQSLGQGLEFLIYFQGNSAPDKSGLPSDRFSAERTGGSVSTLTIQRTQQEDSAVYLCASGVGAYNEQFFGPGTRLTVL.

This clonotype appeared a few times. The chain has TRBV4-3 and TRBJ2-6, with 8 bases identical to TRBD1. CDR1 LGHNA and CDR2 YSLEER come from the germline V gene. V lost 5 bases, J lost 1 base, and 4 bases stayed unmatched. CDR3 length: 16 amino acids. CDR3 nucleotides: TGCGCCAGCAGCATACAGGGGGGATCTGGGGCCAACGTCCTGACTTTC. It is translated as CASSIQGGSGANVLTF.

The chain combines TRBV20-1 with TRBJ1-2, with D unclear. The V gene lost 0 bases and the J gene lost 8 bases, with 13 bases spanning the gap. Per germline, CDR1 DFQATT and CDR2 SNEGSKA (reference sequence). CDR3 length: 13 residues. For the CDR3, the DNA is TGCAGTGCTAGAGATAGCCACTGGCCCGGCTACACCTTC. Protein product: CSARDSHWPGYTF.

Only a few counts were recorded for this clonotype. V usage is TRBV5-1 and J usage is TRBJ2-3; 7 bases align to TRBD2. With V trimmed by 0 bases and J by 0 bases, 10 bases remained unmatched. Germline V lookup: CDR1 SGHRS, CDR2 YFSETQ. The CDR3 length is 18 residues. The CDR3 reads CASSLGAGRKSSTDTQYF. The CDR3, as DNA: TGCGCCAGCAGCTTGGGAGCGGGGCGCAAGTCTAGCACAGATACGCAGTATTTT.

A word on this clonotype: One junction end disagrees with the germline gene, perhaps due to a read error. This chain's CDR3 is CACSLTSGGVNNEQFF. In nucleotides, the CDR3 is TGTGCCTGCAGCCTCACTAGCGGGGGGGTCAACAATGAGCAGTTCTTC. The chain couples TRBV12-3 or TRBV12-4 to TRBJ2-1; TRBD2 matches 13 bases. The CDR3 totals 16 residues.

The rearrangement uses TRBV6-2 or TRBV6-3 and TRBJ2-1; TRBD1 is a possible D gene (6 bases). V lost 8 bases, J lost 0 bases, and 17 bases lay in between. The CDR3 loop spans 16 amino acids. CDR1 is MNHEY, CDR2 SVGEGT, per germline. CDR3 sequence (DNA): TGTGCCAGCGATGGTTCTAGGGGGAGCTCCTACAATGAGCAGTTCTTC. Translation: CASDGSRGSSYNEQFF.

There are many counts of this clonotype. The chain employs TRBV29-1 and TRBJ2-7; 10 nucleotides align to TRBD1. Germline-derived CDR1 and CDR2 are SQVTM and ANQGSEA. This CDR3 has 15 amino acids. The ends lost 4 bases at V and 2 bases at J; junction bases unmatched: 8. This CDR3 reads CSVVGRDRGAYEQYF. As DNA, the CDR3 is TGCAGCGTTGTTGGGCGGGACAGGGGTGCCTACGAGCAGTACTTC.

The chain couples TRBV20-1 to TRBJ2-5, with 13 bases fitting TRBD2. Germline assignment: CDR1 DFQATT and CDR2 SNEGSKA (reference sequence). This CDR3 contains 18 residues. Trimming at V came to 3 bases and at J to 11 bases, leaving 21 bases not matched to a gene. The CDR3 sequence is CSARALAGGPLGYNEQYF. The CDR3 DNA is TGCAGTGCTAGGGCACTAGCGGGGGGGCCGTTGGGATACAATGAGCAGTACTTC.

V and J are TRBV20-1 and TRBJ2-6; D not resolved. V lost 5 bases to trimming and J lost 1 base, with 9 bases between them. CDR1 is DFQATT, CDR2 SNEGSKA, per germline (reference sequence). CDR3 length: 14 amino acids. The CDR3, as DNA: TGCAGTGCTCCCTTTATTTCTGGGGCCAACGTCCTGACTTTC. Protein product: CSAPFISGANVLTF.

This chain uses TRBV28 with TRBJ2-7, with 7 bases matching TRBD1. Germline V gene data show CDR1 as MDHEN and CDR2 as SYDVKM. With V trimmed by 6 bases and J by 5 bases, 10 bases remained unmatched. The CDR3 sequence is 14 residues long. This CDR3 is CASRTTGTVDEQYF. As DNA, the CDR3 is TGTGCCAGCAGGACGACAGGGACCGTCGACGAGCAGTACTTC.

In DNA, the CDR3 is TGTGCCAGCAGTGAATCTAAAGCTCAAGGCGGGTTGGATACGCAGTATTTT. Amino acid sequence: CASSESKAQGGLDTQYF. The chain recombines TRBV2 with TRBJ2-3, with D perhaps matching TRBD2 (5 bases). CDR3 size: 17 residues. Looked up from germline, CDR1 is SNHLY and CDR2 is FYNNEI. V was trimmed by 2 bases and J by 6 bases, leaving 21 bases between them.

This chain connects TRBV20-1 to TRBJ1-4; D remains unclear. Trimming took 5 bases from V and 5 from J, leaving 3 bases between them. Germline lookup yields CDR1 DFQATT and CDR2 SNEGSKA (reference sequence). The CDR3 extends over 10 amino acids. Written as DNA, the CDR3 is TGCAGTGCTGCAAATGAAAAACTGTTTTTT. Its translation: CSAANEKLFF.

This chain connects TRBV6-2 or TRBV6-3 to TRBJ2-7; D remains ambiguous. CDR1 and CDR2 from the germline V gene are MNHEY and SVGEGT. This CDR3 is built from 13 residues. The V gene lost 5 bases and the J gene lost 2 bases, with 10 bases spanning the gap. CDR3 residues: CASSDELPYEQYF. The CDR3 DNA is TGTGCCAGCAGTGACGAGCTTCCCTACGAGCAGTACTTC.

The J gene is TRBJ2-3, the V gene TRBV7-2, with TRBD2 matching 15 bases. Trimming at V came to 1 base and at J to 6 bases, leaving 14 bases not matched to a gene. Per the germline V gene, CDR1 is SGHTA and CDR2 is FQGNSA. The length of the CDR3 is 20 residues. The CDR3: CASSLGGLAGGPLWSDTQYF. The CDR3 DNA reads TGTGCCAGCAGCTTAGGGGGACTAGCGGGGGGTCCTCTATGGTCGGATACGCAGTATTTT.

This clonotype was counted a few times. As DNA, the CDR3 is TGCAGCGCCTGGGACAACCAAGAGACCCAGTACTTC. It is translated as CSAWDNQETQYF. The V and J genes are TRBV29-1 and TRBJ2-5, with a possible D match to TRBD1 (6 bases). Germline CDR1 SQVTM, CDR2 ANQGSEA. The V end was cut by 7 bases, the J end by 0 bases, with 9 bases between. This CDR3 has 12 residues.

This clonotype came up many times. The rearrangement links TRBV29-1 to TRBJ2-1, with 10 bases matching TRBD1. V was clipped by 6 bases and J by 0 bases; unmatched bases: 5. The CDR3 is made up of 15 amino acids. Germline CDR1 SQVTM, CDR2 ANQGSEA. CDR3 region: CSVEGTGASYNEQFF. The CDR3 DNA follows: TGCAGCGTCGAGGGGACAGGGGCCTCCTACAATGAGCAGTTCTTC.

This chain uses TRBV12-3 or TRBV12-4 with TRBJ2-3; 10 bases are a match to TRBD2. The CDR3 runs to 16 residues. V shed 0 bases and J 2 bases; nucleotides not matched to a gene: 2. In DNA, the CDR3 is TGTGCCAGCAGTTTAGCGCTAGCGGGGGACACAGATACGCAGTATTTT. Translated: CASSLALAGDTDTQYF.